This TCR beta chain emerged from a study of long-term antiretroviral therapy in people with HIV. Study-level results: Clones expanded before ART dominated the repertoire at all time points. Blood dating 2004 to 2017 may reflect older ART regimens.

Comments on this clone: No antigen is known for it.

Per the germline V gene, CDR1 is KGHSY and CDR2 is FQNENV. This CDR3 is built from 16 residues. The trim removed 1 base at V and 9 bases at J, leaving 10 bases unmatched. Sequencing relied on immunoSEQ assay v3.0, run at survey level. Sequencing efforts were directed toward about 40,000-55,000 T-cell genomes per sample. Clones were read by immunoSEQ multiplex PCR, and TCRdb kept only the in-frame ones, dropping some. The sample gives some 22,000 clones, approximately 79% of which show up once; roughly a tenth is in the top ten. This rearrangement joins TRBV16 to TRBJ2-1; 9 bases fit TRBD2. Sequencing was performed on unsorted PBMCs, taken 4.1 years after starting antiretroviral therapy. This TCR came from a woman aged 40 to 55 with HIV. This chain's CDR3 is CASSQLTSGLGGEQFF. The CDR3 coding sequence is TGTGCCAGCAGCCAATTGACTAGCGGCCTTGGGGGTGAGCAGTTCTTC.